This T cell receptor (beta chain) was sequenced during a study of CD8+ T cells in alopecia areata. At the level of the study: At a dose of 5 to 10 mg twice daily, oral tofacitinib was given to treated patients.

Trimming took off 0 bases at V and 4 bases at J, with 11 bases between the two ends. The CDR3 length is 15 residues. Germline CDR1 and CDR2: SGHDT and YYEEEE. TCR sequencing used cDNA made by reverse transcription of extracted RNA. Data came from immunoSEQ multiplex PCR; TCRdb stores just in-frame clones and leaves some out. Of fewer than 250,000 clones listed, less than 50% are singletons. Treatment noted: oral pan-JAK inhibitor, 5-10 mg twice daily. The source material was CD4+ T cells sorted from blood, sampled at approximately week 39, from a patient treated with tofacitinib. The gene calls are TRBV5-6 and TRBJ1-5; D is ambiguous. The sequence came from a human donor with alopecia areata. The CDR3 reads CASSLGSPANQPQHF. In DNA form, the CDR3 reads TGTGCCAGCAGCTTGGGAAGTCCGGCGAATCAGCCCCAGCATTTT.